Below, one TCR beta chain is given with its context. As yet, its antigen is unknown. V lost 3 bases, J lost 4 bases, and 5 bases lay in between. CDR3 length equals 12 residues. Germline CDR1 SGHRS, CDR2 YFSETQ. These data are taken from a study of T cell responses to AZD1222 COVID-19 vaccine. Whole-study results and caveats: With dominance at 160-218 and 743-854, vaccine-associated CD4 TCRs spanned spike. Repertoires in all cases were sampled only once the peak T cell response had passed. Epitopes outside B.1.351 and B.1.1.7 mutated regions reportedly drew nearly half of spike TCRs.

Using immunoSEQ multiplex PCR, the repertoire was profiled, and TCRdb retains in-frame clones only, with some absent. Of roughly 100,000 clones listed, approximately 86% are singletons. Here the sequenced sample was peripheral blood, taken 28 days after the second dose of the MenACWY control vaccine. The sequence was collected from an adult who received the MenACWY meningococcal vaccine as a control. This rearrangement joins TRBV5-1 to TRBJ1-3; D uncertain. DNA for the CDR3: TGCGCCAGCAGCTCAGAAGGAAACACCATATATTTT. It specifies CASSSEGNTIYF.